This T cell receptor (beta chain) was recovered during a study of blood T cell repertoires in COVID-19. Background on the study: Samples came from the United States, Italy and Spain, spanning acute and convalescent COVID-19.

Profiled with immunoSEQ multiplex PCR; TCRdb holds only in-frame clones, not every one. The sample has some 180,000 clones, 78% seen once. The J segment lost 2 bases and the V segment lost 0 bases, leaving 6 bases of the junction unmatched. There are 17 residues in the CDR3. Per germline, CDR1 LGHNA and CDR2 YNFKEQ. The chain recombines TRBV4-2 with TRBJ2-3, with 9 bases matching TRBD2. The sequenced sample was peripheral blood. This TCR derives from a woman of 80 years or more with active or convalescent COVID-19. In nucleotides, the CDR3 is TGTGCCAGCAGCCAAGAAAGCGGGGGGACCTTCACAGATACGCAGTATTTT. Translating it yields CASSQESGGTFTDTQYF.